The source of this TCR beta chain is a study of T cells in Graves' hyperthyroidism and ophthalmopathy (dated by TCRdb to the late 2010s). Some background on the complete study: Peripheral blood was collected at initial diagnosis, before any treatment. TCR V-J signatures able to tell the groups apart were searched for in a discovery cohort of around 95 patients, of whom roughly 42 had Graves' ophthalmopathy and roughly 58 had stable Graves' hyperthyroidism. An independent validation cohort of around 19 hyperthyroidism patients and about 15 patients who later progressed to ophthalmopathy tested prospective prediction of ophthalmopathy. The 90 or so discovery patients were randomly split 7:3 into training and test sets. Thyroid tissue and blood T-cell repertoires from six or seven Graves' hyperthyroidism patients were also compared in the study. After sampling, hyperthyroidism patients received methimazole starting at 30 mg daily, and ophthalmopathy patients received high-dose intravenous methylprednisolone. TCR Vbeta CDR3 sequencing of 130 to 150 peripheral blood samples (fewer than 45 ophthalmopathy, under 80 hyperthyroidism and roughly 17 progressor patients) is reported in the paper.

Ophthalmopathy patients had moderately to severely active disease, Clinical Activity Score of at least 3, NOSPECS grade of at least 4, and duration under 3 months. The study excluded patients with uncontrolled infections, other autoimmune diseases, pregnancy or lactation. Clinical symptoms, serum thyroxine and TRAb, thyroid ultrasound, and orbital computed tomography formed the basis for the diagnoses. Ficoll-Paque density gradient centrifugation was used to isolate PBMCs from about 10 ml of fresh peripheral blood. Total RNA was extracted with Trizol reagent, and quality was checked on an Agilent 2100 Bioanalyzer. From the germline V gene, CDR1 is MDHEN and CDR2 is SYDVKM. The CDR3 runs 13 amino acids, cysteine and phenylalanine included. Kept here is only the CDR3 DNA, which spans 39 bases and is read in frame from base 1. V is cut by 6 bases and J by 5 bases, and the space between the germline ends is 13 bases.

The TCR beta CDR3 regions were amplified from RNA transcripts. The TCR CDR3 was subjected to a first round of RT-PCR using the HTBI primer set and the Qiagen OneStep RT-PCR kit. Libraries were constructed in a second round of multiplex PCR, after which size selection and purification were carried out. Sequencing of the libraries was done on an Illumina HiSeq2000 using paired-end 100 bp reads. Per the authors' processing: SOAPnuke was used to process the raw data, removing reads that contained adapters or uncalled bases, had a mean Phred below 15, or lacked an exact match to the constant primer or identifier. COPE v1.2.5 was used to merge the high-quality paired reads, and each unique nucleotide sequence was defined as a clonotype. Clonotypes were aligned to IMGT TRBV, TRBD and TRBJ reference segments using MiTCR v1.1. Only V-J combinations with frequency above 0.0001, covering 99.2% of repertoires, were analysed. A TCS score was defined as the ratio of F50 (clonal expansion) to E x V (chaos), with BLOSUM62-based TCRdist applied between CDR3 peptides within each V-J. Welch's t-statistics and random forest reduced just over 500 V-J features to fewer than 15, which were used in a naive Bayes classifier (R e1071). In-frame beta chains were kept once TCRdb had trimmed the public reads at Q25 with fastp and called clones with MiXCR. Duplicate CDR3 protein sequences are folded into a single record with the most common DNA and genes. The V and J calls were not made by the authors but by TCRdb's processing. The sample table records around 500,000 distinct CDR3 sequences; roughly a sixth of these occur just once. The leading ten clones occupy about 29% of the sample.

The investigation overall reported the following: A 13 V-J signature model separated ophthalmopathy from stable hyperthyroidism, with 87.88% sensitivity and around 84% specificity in cross-validation and 80%/75% in testing. No statistical method was used to fix the sample size in advance, and group allocation was not hidden from the investigators. In validation, progression to ophthalmopathy was predicted by the model with more than 65% sensitivity and 72.22% specificity, a median of 6.5 months before onset. Most expanded thyroid clonotypes (frequency above 0.001) were also found in blood, which suggests that blood repertoires may mirror thyroid immune responses.

There are many counts of this clonotype. Its recognized antigen is unknown. Base qualities were left out, and no much larger clone turns up one base away. This receptor chain uses TRBV28 and TRBJ1-1; too little of a D gene remains to name it. The sample was blood. The receptor's source is a woman under 40 with Graves' ophthalmopathy. The sequence in DNA is TGTGCCAGCAGCGTGAACCGGGAGACTGAAGCTTTCTTT. It translates as CASSVNRETEAFF.